Each of the 12 T cell receptor beta chains below was sequenced from the same sample in a study of blood T cell repertoires in COVID-19. Using immunoSEQ multiplex PCR, the repertoire was profiled, and TCRdb retains in-frame clones only, with some absent. The sample holds tens of thousands of clones, about 79% seen once. The sequenced material came from peripheral blood. The receptors come from an elderly man with COVID-19, enrolled during active disease.

The chain uses TRBV6-5 and TRBJ2-5; possibly TRBD1 for D (5 bases). Trimming removed 0 bases from V and 4 bases from J, with 12 bases in between. The CDR3 spans 15 residues. Germline CDR1 and CDR2: MNHEY and SVGAGI. The CDR3 protein is CASSYSQGPPETQYF. The DNA of the CDR3 is TGTGCCAGCAGTTACTCGCAGGGTCCCCCAGAGACCCAGTACTTC.

The chain joins TRBV9 to TRBJ1-2; D perhaps matches TRBD1 (5 bases). Germline CDR1 SGDLS, CDR2 YYNGEE. The CDR3 totals 15 residues. V lost 3 bases to trimming and J lost 5 bases, with 17 bases between them. Here the CDR3 reads CASSASPTDAYGYTF. The CDR3 nucleotides are TGTGCCAGCAGCGCTTCCCCGACAGATGCGTATGGCTACACCTTC.

The J gene is TRBJ1-2, the V gene TRBV7-8; D not resolved. The CDR3 totals 16 residues. V lost 1 base and J lost 3, with 15 bases in between. From germline, CDR1 is SGHVS and CDR2 FQNEAQ. Written as DNA, the CDR3 is TGTGCCAGCAGCTTAGAGTTCACGGGTTTGGACTATGGCTACACCTTC. It translates to CASSLEFTGLDYGYTF. The complete variable domain, with remaining parts taken from reference TRBV7-8 and TRBJ1-2, reads GAGVSQSPRYKVAKRGQDVALRCDPISGHVSLFWYQQALGQGPEFLTYFQNEAQLDKSGLPSDRFFAERPEGSVSTLKIQRTQQEDSAVYLCASSLEFTGLDYGYTFGSGTRLTVV.

The rearrangement joins TRBV2 to TRBJ2-7; 7 positions agree with TRBD1. The CDR3 is made up of 14 amino acids. CDR1 is SNHLY, CDR2 FYNNEI, per germline. After removal of 3 bases from V and 3 bases from J, the junction contained 5 bases not matched to a gene. CDR3 DNA: TGTGCCAGCAGTGATCAGGGACAGAGCTACGAGCAGTACTTC. Translating gives CASSDQGQSYEQYF.

The rearrangement links TRBV6-5 to TRBJ2-3, with TRBD1 identical over 10 bases. Germline assignment: CDR1 MNHEY and CDR2 SVGAGI. This CDR3 is built from 15 residues. V trimming: 6 bases; J trimming: 5 bases; junction bases outside the gene matches: 8. The CDR3 bases are TGTGCCAGCAGAGACTACGACAGGGGGCAAGATACGCAGTATTTT. Translation: CASRDYDRGQDTQYF.

V usage is TRBV5-1 and J usage is TRBJ2-7, with 7 bases that match TRBD2. The CDR3 has 13 residues. Germline trimming cut 9 bases from V and 6 bases from J; bases unmatched to any gene: 12. Germline CDR1 reads SGHRS; CDR2 reads YFSETQ. The CDR3 sequence: CATSAGGSGEQYF. The CDR3 DNA is TGCGCCACCTCAGCCGGGGGGAGCGGCGAGCAGTACTTC.

V gene TRBV6-2 or TRBV6-3 combines with J gene TRBJ2-7, with 8 bases matching TRBD2. Unmatched junction bases numbered 15, after V lost 2 bases and J lost 3 bases. The germline V gene encodes CDR1 MNHEY and CDR2 SVGEGT. The CDR3 consists of 18 residues. CDR3: CASSYGSPSGPRGYEQYV. The DNA of the CDR3 is TGTGCCAGCAGTTACGGGTCACCTAGCGGGCCGAGGGGCTACGAGCAGTACGTC.

The chain uses TRBV27 and TRBJ2-1, with 10 nucleotides matching TRBD2. The CDR3 covers 16 residues. Trimming took 3 bases from V and 4 from J; bases not matched to a gene: 6. CDR1 is MNHEY, CDR2 SMNVEV, per germline (reference sequence). The CDR3 nucleotides are TGTGCCAGCAGTTTCTTAACTAGCGGGATATACAATGAGCAGTTCTTC. Protein sequence: CASSFLTSGIYNEQFF.

The V call is TRBV27, the J call TRBJ1-5; a possible D gene is TRBD1 (6 bases). There are 19 residues in the CDR3. Germline values: CDR1 MNHEY, CDR2 SMNVEV (reference sequence). The V end lost 3 bases, the J end lost 5 bases, and 26 bases lay between the germline ends. CDR3 loop: CASSFKGHGQPGIDQPQHF. CDR3 nucleotide sequence: TGTGCCAGCAGTTTTAAGGGCCACGGACAGCCTGGTATAGATCAGCCCCAGCATTTT.

This chain links TRBV19 with TRBJ2-3; possible D gene TRBD2, 6 bases. V lost 6 bases to trimming and J lost 2 bases, with 15 bases between them. CDR1 is LNHDA, CDR2 SQIVND, per germline (reference sequence). This CDR3 is 15 amino acids long. This CDR3 reads CASRTPGASTDTQYF. CDR3 DNA: TGTGCCAGTAGGACTCCGGGAGCCTCCACAGATACGCAGTATTTT.

Only one count was recorded for this clone. The chain combines TRBV18 with TRBJ2-3; 8 nucleotides align to TRBD2. With 6 bases clipped from V and 2 bases from J, the junction kept 4 bases outside the gene matches. Germline values: CDR1 KGHSH, CDR2 LQKENI. CDR3 length: 14 residues. CDR3 coding DNA: TGTGCCAGCTCCCGGGGGGGGATCACAGATACGCAGTATTTT. It codes for CASSRGGITDTQYF. Based on the CDR3 plus reference TRBV18 and TRBJ2-3, the full variable domain is NAGVMQNPRHLVRRRGQEARLRCSPMKGHSHVYWYRQLPEEGLKFMVYLQKENIIDESGMPKERFSAEFPKEGPSILRIQQVVRGDSAAYFCASSRGGITDTQYFGPGTRLTVL.

The rearrangement joins TRBV24-1 to TRBJ2-1; 12 nucleotides line up with TRBD2. The CDR3 contains 16 residues. V shed 3 bases and J 9 bases; nucleotides not matched to a gene: 8. CDR1 and CDR2 from the germline V gene are KGHDR and SFDVKD. The CDR3 DNA reads TGTGCCACCAGTGATCCCTCTAGCGGGAGGGGGGGTGAGCAGTTCTTC. The encoded protein is CATSDPSSGRGGEQFF.